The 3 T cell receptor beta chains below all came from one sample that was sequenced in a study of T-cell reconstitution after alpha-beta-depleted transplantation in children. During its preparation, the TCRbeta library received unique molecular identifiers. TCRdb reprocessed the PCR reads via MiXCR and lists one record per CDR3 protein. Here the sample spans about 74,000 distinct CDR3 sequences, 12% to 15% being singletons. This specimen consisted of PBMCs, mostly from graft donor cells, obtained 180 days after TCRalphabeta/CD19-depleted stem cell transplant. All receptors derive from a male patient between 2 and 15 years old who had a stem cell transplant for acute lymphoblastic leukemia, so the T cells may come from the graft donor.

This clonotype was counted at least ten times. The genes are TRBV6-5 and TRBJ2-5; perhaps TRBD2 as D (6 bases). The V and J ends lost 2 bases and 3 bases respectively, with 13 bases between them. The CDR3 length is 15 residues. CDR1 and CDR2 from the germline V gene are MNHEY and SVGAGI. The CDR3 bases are TGTGCCAGCAGTTACCCTCGGGGCGGGGAAGAGACCCAGTACTTC. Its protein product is CASSYPRGGEETQYF.

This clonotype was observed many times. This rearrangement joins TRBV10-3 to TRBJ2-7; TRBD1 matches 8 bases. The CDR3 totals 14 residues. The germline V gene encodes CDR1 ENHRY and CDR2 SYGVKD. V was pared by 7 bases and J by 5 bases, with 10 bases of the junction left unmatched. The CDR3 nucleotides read TGTGCCATCAAGAGGGTACAGGGGGGTAACGAGCAGTACTTC. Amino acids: CAIKRVQGGNEQYF.

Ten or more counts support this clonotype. The CDR3 protein is CASGGTSSYEQYF. The CDR3 DNA sequence: TGTGCCAGCGGGGGCACGAGCTCCTACGAGCAGTACTTC. This chain uses TRBV5-6 with TRBJ2-7, with a weak D call TRBD1 (6 bases). CDR3 size: 13 residues. Germline V gives CDR1 SGHDT, CDR2 YYEEEE. Trimming stripped 7 bases from V and 0 bases from J, with 11 bases between.